What follows are 18 T cell receptor beta chains derived from one specimen sequenced in a study of lymphopenia after photon versus proton radiotherapy. Sequencing used immunoSEQ multiplex PCR; TCRdb keeps in-frame clones, though not all of them. The sample yields 65,000 to 75,000 clones, around 87% seen once. This specimen consisted of peripheral blood, obtained from a patient treated with proton-based radiotherapy. Receptors were obtained from a man older than 75 with esophageal cancer.

The chain is built from TRBV10-1 and TRBJ2-1, with TRBD2 matching over 13 bases. This CDR3 has 14 amino acids. Germline V lookup: CDR1 WNHNN, CDR2 SYGVQD (reference sequence). J lost 16 bases, V lost 2 bases, and 8 bases had no gene match. The CDR3 DNA is TGCGCCAGCAGTGAGGGACTAGCGGGAGCTTCAGTTTTCTTC. Translating it yields CASSEGLAGASVFF.

The rearrangement uses TRBV7-9 and TRBJ2-1; 9 bases align to TRBD1. The CDR3 spans 16 residues. V gave up 3 bases and J gave up 4 bases; unmatched junction bases: 7. Germline loops: CDR1 SEHNR, CDR2 FQNEAQ (reference sequence). CDR3 amino acids: CASSFGQGLVYNEQFF. As DNA, the CDR3 is TGTGCCAGCAGCTTCGGACAGGGGCTCGTTTACAATGAGCAGTTCTTC. Complete variable domain (other parts from reference TRBV7-9 and TRBJ2-1): DTGVSQNPRHKITKRGQNVTFRCDPISEHNRLYWYRQTLGQGPEFLTYFQNEAQLEKSRLLSDRFSAERPKGSFSTLEIQRTEQGDSAMYLCASSFGQGLVYNEQFFGPGTRLTVL.

This chain uses TRBV30 with TRBJ1-5; 9 bases agree with TRBD1. V lost 0 bases, J lost 2 bases, and 2 bases stayed unmatched. Germline-derived CDR1 and CDR2 are GTSNPN and SVGIG (reference sequence). There are 15 residues in the CDR3. The CDR3 region is CAWSVQGAGNQPQHF. The CDR3 nucleotides read TGTGCCTGGAGTGTACAGGGGGCAGGCAATCAGCCCCAGCATTTT.

The chain couples TRBV9 to TRBJ2-7, with D perhaps TRBD1 (7 bases). The CDR3 is 15 residues long. V was clipped by 0 bases and J by 1 base, with 11 bases between them. The germline CDR1 and CDR2 sequences are SGDLS and YYNGEE. CDR3 loop: CASSVAAGGSYEQYF. The CDR3 DNA reads TGTGCCAGCAGCGTAGCTGCAGGGGGGTCCTACGAGCAGTACTTC.

This clone has more than one count but fewer than ten. The V and J genes are TRBV19 and TRBJ1-1, with 7 nucleotides matching TRBD1. CDR1 and CDR2 from the germline V gene are LNHDA and SQIVND (reference sequence). This CDR3 region has 15 residues. J gave up 4 bases and V 5 bases, and 10 bases lay outside the gene matches. The CDR3 here is CASSLGTVRTTEAFF. DNA for the CDR3: TGTGCCAGTAGTCTGGGGACAGTAAGGACCACTGAAGCTTTCTTT.

CDR3 region: CASTDGIYGYTF. The CDR3 region has the DNA TGTGCCAGCACAGACGGGATCTATGGCTACACCTTC. This sequence joins TRBV18 and TRBJ1-2; D ambiguous. There are 12 residues in the CDR3. CDR1 is KGHSH and CDR2 is LQKENI in the germline V gene. V was clipped by 8 bases and J by 4 bases, with 11 bases between them.

The rearrangement joins TRBV5-1 to TRBJ2-5, with unresolved D. This CDR3 has 15 amino acids. Trimming stripped 0 bases from V and 0 bases from J, with 9 bases between. Germline lookup yields CDR1 SGHRS and CDR2 YFSETQ. CDR3 coding DNA: TGCGCCAGCAGCTTGGAAGGACGATACCAAGAGACCCAGTACTTC. Encoded protein: CASSLEGRYQETQYF.

The chain is built from TRBV5-4 and TRBJ2-7; the D is unclear. V shed 4 bases and J shed 3 bases, with 5 bases lying between them. Germline assignment: CDR1 SGHNT and CDR2 YYREEE (reference sequence). The CDR3 is made up of 11 amino acids. The CDR3 bases are TGTGCCAGCAGCCAATACTACGAGCAGTACTTC. It codes for CASSQYYEQYF.

The chain couples TRBV30 to TRBJ1-5, with TRBD1 as a possible D gene (6 bases). Trimming took off 3 bases at V and 1 base at J, with 10 bases between the two ends. Germline CDR1 reads GTSNPN; CDR2 reads SVGIG (reference sequence). The CDR3 has 14 amino acids. This CDR3 is CAWRGATSNQPQHF. DNA of the CDR3: TGTGCCTGGAGGGGGGCGACGAGCAATCAGCCCCAGCATTTT.

Note on this clone: At one boundary the junction diverges from the germline segment, which might be a read error. This sequence joins TRBV5-5 and TRBJ2-4; D is possibly TRBD1 or TRBD2 (5 bases each). CDR1 is SGHKS and CDR2 is YYEKEE in the germline V gene (reference sequence). The CDR3 has 15 amino acids. CDR3 in DNA: TGTGCCAGCAGCTCGGGTTACGGGGCCAGAAACATTCAGTACTTC. Its translation: CASSSGYGARNIQYF.

This clone was observed once. The chain joins TRBV30 to TRBJ1-2; D unresolved. The ends were cut back, 2 bases at V and 2 bases at J, with 6 bases in the middle. Germline assignment: CDR1 GTSNPN and CDR2 SVGIG (reference sequence). The CDR3 is made up of 12 amino acids. Written as DNA, the CDR3 is TGTGCCTGGAGTATGGGGAACTATGGCTACACCTTC. Its translation is CAWSMGNYGYTF. Variable domain in full (rest from reference TRBV30 and TRBJ1-2): SQTIHQWPATLVQPVGSPLSLECTVEGTSNPNLYWYRQAAGRGLQLLFYSVGIGQISSEVPQNLSASRPQDRQFILSSKKLLLSDSGFYLCAWSMGNYGYTFGSGTRLTVV.

The gene calls are TRBV19 and TRBJ2-4, with 9 positions matching TRBD2. V lost 3 bases to trimming and J lost 1 base; unmatched junction nucleotides: 13. CDR3 length: 19 amino acids. Germline CDR1 is LNHDA and CDR2 is SQIVND (reference sequence). The CDR3 region has the DNA TGTGCCAGTAGTATGGATGTAGCGGGAGAAGTCGTGGCCAAAAACATTCAGTACTTC. Translated: CASSMDVAGEVVAKNIQYF.

The chain couples TRBV7-9 to TRBJ1-1; TRBD1 matches 9 bases. CDR1 is SEHNR and CDR2 is FQNEAQ in the germline V gene (reference sequence). The V gene end was trimmed by 5 bases and the J gene end by 10 bases; junction bases not matched to a gene: 5. The CDR3 is made up of 12 amino acids. The CDR3 DNA sequence: TGTGCCAGCAGCCCGGACAGGGGTGTAGCTTTCTTT. Amino acids: CASSPDRGVAFF.

V is TRBV10-2 and J is TRBJ1-1; D is unclear. Germline V gene lookup returns CDR1 WSHSY and CDR2 SAAADI. CDR3 length: 12 amino acids. Trimming pared 1 base from V and 5 bases from J, leaving 5 bases between. The CDR3 spells CASSELVTEAFF. CDR3 sequence (DNA): TGCGCCAGCAGTGAGTTGGTGACTGAAGCTTTCTTT.

The CDR3 sequence: CASSQARSRGGYGYTF. As DNA, the CDR3 is TGTGCCAGCAGCCAAGCCCGATCCAGGGGCGGCTATGGCTACACCTTC. The chain has TRBV4-2 and TRBJ1-2, with D perhaps TRBD1 (6 bases). Germline V lookup: CDR1 LGHNA, CDR2 YNFKEQ. The germline V and J ends were trimmed by 1 base and 4 bases, with 16 bases remaining between them. The CDR3 loop spans 16 amino acids.

This chain links TRBV7-8 with TRBJ1-5, with D possibly TRBD1 on 6 matching bases. The CDR3 is 16 amino acids. From germline, CDR1 is SGHVS and CDR2 FQNEAQ. V lost 7 bases to trimming and J lost 1 base, with 17 bases between them. DNA for the CDR3: TGTGCCAGCACAAGGGGAGCTCAGGGGAGCAATCAGCCCCAGCATTTT. This encodes CASTRGAQGSNQPQHF.

In this sample, this clone turned up once. The V and J genes are TRBV10-2 and TRBJ2-7, with 11 bases lining up with TRBD2. With 4 bases clipped from V and 3 bases from J, the junction kept 11 bases outside the gene matches. Germline V gives CDR1 WSHSY, CDR2 SAAADI. The CDR3 spans 17 residues. CDR3 bases: TGCGCCAGCAGTGGAGGGGCTGGGACTAGCGGAGGCTACGAGCAGTACTTC. It specifies CASSGGAGTSGGYEQYF.

This clone was detected only a few times. The CDR3 reads CASSQDAIPGNTIYF. CDR3 sequence (DNA): TGTGCCAGCAGCCAGGACGCGATCCCCGGAAACACCATATATTTT. The chain carries TRBV9 and TRBJ1-3; D remains ambiguous. V was shortened by 4 bases and J by 4 bases, with 15 bases between the two germline ends. Germline V gives CDR1 SGDLS, CDR2 YYNGEE. The CDR3 contains 15 residues.